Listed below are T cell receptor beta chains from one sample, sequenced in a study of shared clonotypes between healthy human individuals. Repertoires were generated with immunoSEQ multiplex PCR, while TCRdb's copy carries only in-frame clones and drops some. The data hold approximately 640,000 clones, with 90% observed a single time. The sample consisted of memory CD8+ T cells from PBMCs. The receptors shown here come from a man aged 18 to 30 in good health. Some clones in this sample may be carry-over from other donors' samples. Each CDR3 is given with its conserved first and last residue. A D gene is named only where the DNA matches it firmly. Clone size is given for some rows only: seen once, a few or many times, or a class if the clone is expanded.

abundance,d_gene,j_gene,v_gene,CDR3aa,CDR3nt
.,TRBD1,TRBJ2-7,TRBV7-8,CASSFRDRVYEQYF,TGTGCCAGCAGCTTCCGGGACAGGGTCTACGAGCAGTACTTC
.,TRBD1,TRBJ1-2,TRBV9,CASSVRQGITANYGYTF,TGTGCCAGCAGCGTACGACAGGGGATCACCGCTAACTATGGCTACACCTTC
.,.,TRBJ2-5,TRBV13,CASSHLQETQYF,TGTGCCAGCAGCCACCTCCAAGAGACCCAGTACTTC
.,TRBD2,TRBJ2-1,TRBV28,CASSRTSYNEQFF,TGTGCCAGCAGCCGGACTAGCTACAATGAGCAGTTCTTC
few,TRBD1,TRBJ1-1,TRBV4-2,CASSPDRGALLEAFF,TGTGCCAGCAGCCCGGACAGGGGGGCACTACTTGAAGCTTTCTTT
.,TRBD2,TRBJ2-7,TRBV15,CATSLLAGGPYEQYF,TGTGCCACCAGCCTTCTAGCGGGAGGACCCTACGAGCAGTACTTC
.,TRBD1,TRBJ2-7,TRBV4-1,CASSHEKMGQGAYEQYF,TGCGCCAGCAGCCATGAAAAAATGGGACAGGGGGCTTACGAGCAGTACTTC
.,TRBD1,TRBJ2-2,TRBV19,CACRTGGVPGELFF,TGTGCCTGCAGGACAGGGGGAGTTCCCGGGGAGCTGTTTTTT
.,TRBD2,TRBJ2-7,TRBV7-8,CASRFGLAGGFHYEQYF,TGTGCCAGCAGGTTTGGACTAGCGGGAGGATTCCACTACGAGCAGTACTTC
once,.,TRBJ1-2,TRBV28,CASGELLNYGYTF,TGTGCCAGCGGGGAGCTTTTGAACTATGGCTACACCTTC
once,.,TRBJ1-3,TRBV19,CASSGPGGGRSGNTIYF,TGTGCCAGTAGCGGCCCCGGGGGTGGGCGCTCTGGAAACACCATATATTTT
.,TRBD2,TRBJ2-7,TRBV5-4,CASSFSSGGRYEQYF,TGTGCCAGCAGCTTTTCCTCGGGAGGGCGATACGAGCAGTACTTC
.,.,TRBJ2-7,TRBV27,CASSPRSGEQYF,TGTGCCAGCAGCCCCAGGTCGGGCGAGCAGTACTTC
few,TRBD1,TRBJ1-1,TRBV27,CASSSRQGVEAFF,TGTGCCAGCAGTTCTAGACAGGGGGTTGAAGCTTTCTTT
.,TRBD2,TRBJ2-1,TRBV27,CASTQLAGGYNEQFF,TGTGCCAGCACCCAGCTGGCGGGGGGTTACAATGAGCAGTTCTTC
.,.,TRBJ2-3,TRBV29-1,CSVEKTGTQYF,TGCAGCGTTGAAAAGACGGGTACGCAGTATTTT
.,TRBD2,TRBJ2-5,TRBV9,CASSTLLSGRPETQYF,TGTGCCAGCAGCACCTTACTGAGCGGGAGGCCAGAGACCCAGTACTTC
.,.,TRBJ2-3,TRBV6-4,CASSDSVKDTQYF,TGTGCCAGCAGTGACTCGGTTAAAGATACGCAGTATTTT
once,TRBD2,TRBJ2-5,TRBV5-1,CASSDSGPGRWETQYF,TGCGCCAGCAGCGATTCGGGACCCGGGAGGTGGGAGACCCAGTACTTC
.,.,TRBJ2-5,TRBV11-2,CASSINWGETQYF,TGTGCCAGCAGCATTAACTGGGGAGAGACCCAGTACTTC
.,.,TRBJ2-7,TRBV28,CASSWVGGGAEQYF,TGTGCCAGCAGTTGGGTGGGAGGGGGTGCCGAGCAGTACTTC
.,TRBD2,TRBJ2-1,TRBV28,CASGTGLAGSIYNEQFF,TGTGCCAGCGGAACGGGACTAGCGGGATCTATATACAATGAGCAGTTCTTC
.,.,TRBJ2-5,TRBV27,CASSGDRQETQYF,TGTGCCAGCAGTGGAGACAGACAAGAGACCCAGTACTTC
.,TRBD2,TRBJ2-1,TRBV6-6,CASSLTSGILDEQFF,TGTGCCAGCAGCCTCACTAGCGGGATTCTTGATGAGCAGTTCTTC
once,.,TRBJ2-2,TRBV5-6,CASNLYYRGPFGELFF,TGTGCCAGCAACTTGTATTACCGAGGTCCTTTCGGGGAGCTGTTTTTT
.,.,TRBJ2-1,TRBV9,CASSLGASGDNEQFF,TGTGCCAGCAGCCTTGGGGCGTCGGGGGACAATGAGCAGTTCTTC
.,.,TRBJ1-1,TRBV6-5,CASRSSRGRGTEAFF,TGTGCCAGCAGATCGTCCAGGGGTAGGGGCACTGAAGCTTTCTTT
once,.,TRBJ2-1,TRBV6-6,CASTRAASYNEQFF,TGTGCCAGCACCCGAGCGGCCTCCTACAATGAGCAGTTCTTC
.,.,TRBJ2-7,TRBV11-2,CASSLKVVGSSEQYF,TGTGCCAGCAGCTTAAAGGTCGTCGGGAGTAGCGAGCAGTACTTC
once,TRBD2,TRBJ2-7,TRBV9,CASSAGTSGTYEQYF,TGTGCCAGCAGCGCCGGGACTAGCGGGACCTACGAGCAGTACTTC
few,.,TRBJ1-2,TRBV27,CASSLSPTTRGYTF,TGTGCCAGCAGTTTATCCCCAACGACGCGGGGCTACACCTTC
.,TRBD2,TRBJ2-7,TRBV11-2,CASSLGPAGGPSYEQYF,TGTGCCAGCAGCTTAGGGCCTGCGGGAGGGCCCTCCTACGAGCAGTACTTC
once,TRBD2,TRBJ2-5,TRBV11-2,CASGLAGVWGMGETQYF,TGTGCCAGCGGACTAGCGGGAGTCTGGGGAATGGGAGAGACCCAGTACTTC
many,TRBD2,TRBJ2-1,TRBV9,CASSVGQLAGATHSYNEQFF,TGTGCCAGCAGCGTAGGCCAACTAGCGGGAGCGACCCACTCCTACAATGAGCAGTTCTTC
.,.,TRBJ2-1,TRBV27,CASKAGLGLSYNEQFF,TGTGCCAGCAAGGCAGGGTTAGGACTCTCCTACAATGAGCAGTTCTTC
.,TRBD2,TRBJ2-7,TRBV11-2,CASSSGTSDGHF,TGTGCCAGCAGCTCCGGGACTAGCGATGGGCACTTC
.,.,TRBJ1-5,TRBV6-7,CAGLRQFHQPQHF,TGTGCCGGGCTCAGACAGTTTCATCAGCCCCAGCATTTT
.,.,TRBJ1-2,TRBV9,CASRTPEFPMNGYTF,TGTGCCAGCAGAACCCCGGAGTTCCCAATGAATGGCTACACCTTC
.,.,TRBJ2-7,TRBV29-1,CSVEAQGSEQYF,TGCAGCGTTGAAGCACAGGGCAGCGAGCAGTACTTC
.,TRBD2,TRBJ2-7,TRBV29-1,CSVEGGGRASEQYF,TGCAGCGTTGAAGGCGGCGGGAGGGCCTCCGAGCAGTACTTC
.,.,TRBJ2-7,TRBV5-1,CASSSVERNYEQYF,TGCGCCAGCAGCTCAGTAGAACGAAACTACGAGCAGTACTTC
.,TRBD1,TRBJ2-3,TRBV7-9,CASRISAGTGGEDTQYF,TGTGCCAGCCGTATCAGCGCCGGGACAGGGGGCGAAGATACGCAGTATTTT
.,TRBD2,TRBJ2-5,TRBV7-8,CASSPTSGGTQYF,TGTGCCAGCAGCCCTACTAGCGGGGGGACCCAGTACTTC
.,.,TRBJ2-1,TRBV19,CASSTRQDNEQFF,TGTGCCAGTAGTACCCGACAGGACAATGAGCAGTTCTTC
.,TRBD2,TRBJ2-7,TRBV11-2,CASSLGPSGTYEQYF,TGTGCCAGCAGCTTAGGTCCTAGCGGAACCTACGAGCAGTACTTC
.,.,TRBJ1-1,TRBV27,CASSLGRHMNTEAFF,TGTGCCAGCAGTTTGGGTAGGCATATGAACACTGAAGCTTTCTTT
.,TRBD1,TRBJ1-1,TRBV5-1,CASSLIAGGGNEAFF,TGCGCCAGCAGCCTCATAGCAGGGGGCGGTAATGAAGCTTTCTTT
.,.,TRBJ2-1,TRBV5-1,CASSLLGGEQFF,TGCGCCAGCAGCTTGTTGGGGGGTGAGCAGTTCTTC